The 5 T cell receptor beta chains presented below share a single source sample, sequenced in a study of T-cell memory formation after mild COVID-19. TCRdb independently ran MiXCR on the 5' RACE reads; one entry per CDR3 protein. The sample lists 95,000 to 120,000 distinct CDR3 sequences, about 24% occurring once. Source material: PBMCs or a T cell subset sorted from them (not recorded which). The receptors were sampled from a man between 18 and 35 years old who had mild COVID-19 (a few samples of this study predate the infection). Cell type and time point are not known.

This clonotype was detected only a few times. The chain employs TRBV6-1 and TRBJ2-5; 7 bases map to TRBD2. From germline, CDR1 is MNHNS and CDR2 SASEGT. CDR3 size: 17 residues. J gave up 0 bases and V 5 bases, and 12 bases lay outside the gene matches. CDR3 loop: CASSYPREGPDQETQYF. The CDR3 DNA reads TGTGCCAGCAGTTACCCAAGGGAGGGGCCCGACCAAGAGACCCAGTACTTC.

This clonotype was counted only a few times. The chain couples TRBV6-5 to TRBJ2-5; perhaps TRBD1 as D (8 bases). V shed 7 bases and J shed 4 bases, with 19 bases lying between them. CDR1 and CDR2 (germline): MNHEY, SVGAGI. The CDR3 sequence is 15 residues long. This CDR3 is CASILDRGGAETQYF. The CDR3 DNA is TGTGCCAGCATCCTCGACAGGGGAGGGGCAGAGACCCAGTACTTC.

This clonotype was recorded a few times. This chain joins TRBV7-9 and TRBJ2-1; 11 positions match TRBD2. Unmatched junction bases numbered 12, after V lost 10 bases and J lost 7 bases. Germline V gene data show CDR1 as SEHNR and CDR2 as FQNEAQ (reference sequence). This CDR3 comprises 15 residues. The CDR3 here is CATLQLAGGRNEQFF. In DNA, the CDR3 is TGTGCCACCCTACAGCTAGCGGGGGGACGAAATGAGCAGTTCTTC. The variable domain in full, with the rest retrieved from reference TRBV7-9 and TRBJ2-1, is DTGVSQNPRHKITKRGQNVTFRCDPISEHNRLYWYRQTLGQGPEFLTYFQNEAQLEKSRLLSDRFSAERPKGSFSTLEIQRTEQGDSAMYLCATLQLAGGRNEQFFGPGTRLTVL.

The V call is TRBV7-8, the J call TRBJ1-3, with D unclear. V was clipped by 2 bases and J by 0 bases, with 14 bases between them. This CDR3 spans 17 amino acids. CDR1 is SGHVS, CDR2 FQNEAQ, per germline. CDR3 nucleotides: TGTGCCAGCAGCTTATTATTCCCCTCAGGCTCTGGAAACACCATATATTTT. Encoded protein: CASSLLFPSGSGNTIYF. Combining the CDR3 with reference TRBV7-8 and TRBJ1-3 gives the whole variable domain GAGVSQSPRYKVAKRGQDVALRCDPISGHVSLFWYQQALGQGPEFLTYFQNEAQLDKSGLPSDRFFAERPEGSVSTLKIQRTQQEDSAVYLCASSLLFPSGSGNTIYFGEGSWLTVV.

This chain links TRBV4-3 with TRBJ2-1; 8 nucleotides line up with TRBD2. The germline V gene encodes CDR1 LGHNA and CDR2 YSLEER. J was trimmed by 7 bases and V by 3 bases; bases with no gene match: 8. This CDR3 contains 15 residues. The CDR3 DNA sequence: TGCGCCAGCAGCCAGCCCAGCGGGGGTAGGAATGAGCAGTTCTTC. Translation: CASSQPSGGRNEQFF.